This T cell receptor (beta chain) was identified during a study of cytomegalovirus exposure and HLA in healthy donors. Worth noting for this clone: Its antigen is currently unknown.

Study results and caveats: Later analysis associated a missense DCLRE1C variant with TCR beta V- and J-gene trimming. An analysis was carried out later, and it reportedly showed fewer N-insertions in an Asian-associated ancestry cluster than the 666-donor mean.

Vbeta (60) and Jbeta (13) primers were used in the PCR. Some clones are missing from TCRdb's copy, which holds only in-frame ones; the method was immunoSEQ multiplex PCR. This sample has under 150,000 clones, with more than 70% found just once. The CDR3 contains 14 residues. The material sequenced was PBMCs. The receptor was isolated from a woman in her 30s in good health and CMV-seropositive. The chain joins TRBV21-1 to TRBJ1-1; TRBD1 is taken as the D call from the table, unchecked against the DNA. TRBV21-1 is a known pseudogene. The CDR3 spells CASSSRTGWMGAFF. CDR3 DNA: TGTGCCAGCAGCAGCAGGACAGGGTGGATGGGTGCTTTCTTT.